This T cell receptor beta chain derives from a study of CXCR3-negative and CXCR3-positive naive CD8 T cells. As concerns this clonotype: Its target is not known.

Regarding the study as a whole: CXCR3 expression partially decreased after cryopreservation; most assays used fresh PBMCs. Memory CD8+ cells showed much lower diversity, while both naive subsets were comparably high. When CXCR3-positive naive cells were set against CXCR3-negative naive cells, the former had more hydrophobic TRB CDR3s.

Germline V gene lookup returns CDR1 MNHEY and CDR2 SMNVEV (reference sequence). The CDR3 is 13 amino acids. Preparation of TRB cDNA libraries relied on 5' RACE carrying UMI labels. From its re-call of the 5' RACE reads, TCRdb lists each CDR3 protein once, without DNA. The sample holds approximately 120,000 distinct CDR3 sequences. The chain links TRBV27 to TRBJ2-2. Sequences were obtained from naive CXCR3+ CD8+ T cells from blood. Noted subset: CD45RO-CCR7+CD27+CD95- naive CD8+ T cells expressing CXCR3 (TNR3+). The sequence was collected from a human donor in good health. Some clones in this sample may be carry-over from other donors' samples. CDR3 in amino acids: CASSSLTGGELFF.